This T cell receptor beta chain was sequenced for a study of T cells after yellow fever vaccination. This clonotype occurred many times. TCRdb re-analysed the 5' RACE reads in MiXCR, keeping a single row per CDR3 protein. Of hundreds of thousands of distinct CDR3 sequences listed, approximately 12% are singletons. Trimming left V 8 bases short and J 2 bases short, with 8 bases between. The CDR3 loop spans 12 amino acids. The sequence derives from a man aged 18 to 30 who received the YFV17D yellow fever vaccine. V usage is TRBV12-3 or TRBV12-4 and J usage is TRBJ2-3; the D is unclear. This sample comprised CD4+ T cells sorted from PBMCs, obtained 15 days after the yellow fever booster vaccination. The CDR3 sequence is CASSTFTDTQYF. The DNA for the CDR3 is TGTGCCAGCTCCACCTTCACAGATACGCAGTATTTT.